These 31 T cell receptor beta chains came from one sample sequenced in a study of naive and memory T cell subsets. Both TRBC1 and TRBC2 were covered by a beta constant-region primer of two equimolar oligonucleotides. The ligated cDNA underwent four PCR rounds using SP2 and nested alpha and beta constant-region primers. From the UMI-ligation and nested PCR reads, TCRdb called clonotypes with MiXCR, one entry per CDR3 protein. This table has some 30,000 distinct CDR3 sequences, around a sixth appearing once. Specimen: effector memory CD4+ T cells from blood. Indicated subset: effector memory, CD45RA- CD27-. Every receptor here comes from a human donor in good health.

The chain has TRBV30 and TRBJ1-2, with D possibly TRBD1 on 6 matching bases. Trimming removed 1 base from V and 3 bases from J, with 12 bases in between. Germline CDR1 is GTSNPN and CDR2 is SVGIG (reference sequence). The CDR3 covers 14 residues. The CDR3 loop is CAWSGTDRYYGYTF. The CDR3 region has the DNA TGTGCCTGGAGTGGGACAGACCGATACTATGGCTACACCTTC. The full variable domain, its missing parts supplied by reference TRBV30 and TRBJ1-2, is SQTIHQWPATLVQPVGSPLSLECTVEGTSNPNLYWYRQAAGRGLQLLFYSVGIGQISSEVPQNLSASRPQDRQFILSSKKLLLSDSGFYLCAWSGTDRYYGYTFGSGTRLTVV.

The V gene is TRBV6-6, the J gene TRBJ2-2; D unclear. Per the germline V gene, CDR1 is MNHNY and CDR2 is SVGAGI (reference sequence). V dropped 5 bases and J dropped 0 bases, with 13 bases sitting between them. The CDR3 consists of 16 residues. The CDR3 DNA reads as TGTGCCAGCAGTCCCTTCCGGCGGACGAACACCGGGGAGCTGTTTTTT. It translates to CASSPFRRTNTGELFF.

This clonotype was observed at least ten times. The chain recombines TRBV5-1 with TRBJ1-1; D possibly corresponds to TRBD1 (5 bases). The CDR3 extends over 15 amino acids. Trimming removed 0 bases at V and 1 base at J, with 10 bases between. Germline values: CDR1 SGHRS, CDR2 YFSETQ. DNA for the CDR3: TGCGCCAGCAGCTTGGTAGTAGGGACGAACACTGAAGCTTTCTTT. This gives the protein CASSLVVGTNTEAFF.

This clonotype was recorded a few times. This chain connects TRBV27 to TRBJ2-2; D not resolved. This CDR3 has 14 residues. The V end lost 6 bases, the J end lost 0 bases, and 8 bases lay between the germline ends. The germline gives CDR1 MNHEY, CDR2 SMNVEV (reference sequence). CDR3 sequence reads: CASRRNANTGELFF. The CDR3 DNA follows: TGTGCCAGCAGACGTAACGCGAACACCGGGGAGCTGTTTTTT.

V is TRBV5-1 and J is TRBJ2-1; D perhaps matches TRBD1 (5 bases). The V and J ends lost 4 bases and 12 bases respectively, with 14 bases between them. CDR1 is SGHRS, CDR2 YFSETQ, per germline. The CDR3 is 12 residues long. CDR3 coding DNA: TGCGCCAGCAGCGAACCTAGGGGTGGGCAGTTCTTC. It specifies CASSEPRGGQFF. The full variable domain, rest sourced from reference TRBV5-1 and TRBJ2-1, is KAGVTQTPRYLIKTRGQQVTLSCSPISGHRSVSWYQQTPGQGLQFLFEYFSETQRNKGNFPGRFSGRQFSNSRSEMNVSTLELGDSALYLCASSEPRGGQFFGPGTRLTVL.

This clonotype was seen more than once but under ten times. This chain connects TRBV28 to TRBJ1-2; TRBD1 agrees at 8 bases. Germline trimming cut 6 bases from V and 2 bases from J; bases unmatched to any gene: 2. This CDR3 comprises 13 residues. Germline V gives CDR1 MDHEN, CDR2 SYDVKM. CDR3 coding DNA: TGTGCCAGCAGGTCAGGGGGCAACTATGGCTACACCTTC. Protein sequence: CASRSGGNYGYTF.

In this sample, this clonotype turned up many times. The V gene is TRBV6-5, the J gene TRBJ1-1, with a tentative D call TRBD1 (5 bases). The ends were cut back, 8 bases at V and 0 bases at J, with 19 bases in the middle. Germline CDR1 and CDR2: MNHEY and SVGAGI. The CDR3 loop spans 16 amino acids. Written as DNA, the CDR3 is TGTGCCAGCCTTATGGCAACGGGGCGCTTGAACACTGAAGCTTTCTTT. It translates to CASLMATGRLNTEAFF.

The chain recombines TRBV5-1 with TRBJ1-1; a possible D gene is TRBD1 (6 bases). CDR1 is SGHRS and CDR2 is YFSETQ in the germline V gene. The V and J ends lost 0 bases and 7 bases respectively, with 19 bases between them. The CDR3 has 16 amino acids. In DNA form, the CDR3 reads TGCGCCAGCAGCTTGGACAGGGTGCGGGCAGGGGTTGAAGCTTTCTTT. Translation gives CASSLDRVRAGVEAFF.

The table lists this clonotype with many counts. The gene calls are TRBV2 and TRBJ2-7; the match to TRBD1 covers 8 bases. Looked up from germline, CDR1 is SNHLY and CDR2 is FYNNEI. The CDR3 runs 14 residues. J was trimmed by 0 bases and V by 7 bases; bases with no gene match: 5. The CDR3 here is CASMTGVVSYEQYF. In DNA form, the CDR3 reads TGTGCCAGCATGACAGGGGTAGTCTCCTACGAGCAGTACTTC. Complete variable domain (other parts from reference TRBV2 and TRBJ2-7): EPEVTQTPSHQVTQMGQEVILRCVPISNHLYFYWYRQILGQKVEFLVSFYNNEISEKSEIFDDQFSVERPDGSNFTLKIRSTKLEDSAMYFCASMTGVVSYEQYFGPGTRLTVT.

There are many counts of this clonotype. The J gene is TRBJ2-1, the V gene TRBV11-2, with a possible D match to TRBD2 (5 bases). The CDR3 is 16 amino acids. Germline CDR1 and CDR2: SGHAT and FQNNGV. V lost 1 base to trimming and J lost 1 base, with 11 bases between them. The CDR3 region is CASSLGGRRSYNEQFF. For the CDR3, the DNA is TGTGCCAGCAGCTTAGGTGGGAGAAGGTCCTACAATGAGCAGTTCTTC.

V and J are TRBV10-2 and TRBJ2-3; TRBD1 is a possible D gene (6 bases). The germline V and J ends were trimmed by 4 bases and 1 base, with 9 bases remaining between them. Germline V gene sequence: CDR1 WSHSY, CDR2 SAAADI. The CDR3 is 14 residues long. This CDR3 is CASSGQGRTDTQYF. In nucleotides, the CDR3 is TGCGCCAGCAGTGGGCAGGGGCGCACAGATACGCAGTATTTT.

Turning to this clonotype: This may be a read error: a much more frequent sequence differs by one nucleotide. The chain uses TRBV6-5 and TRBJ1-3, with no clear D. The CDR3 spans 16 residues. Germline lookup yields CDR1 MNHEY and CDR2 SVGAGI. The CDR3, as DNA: TGTGCCAGCAGCCCCGCGGGAGGAGTTCTTGGAACCACCATATATTTT. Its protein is CASSPAGGVLGTTIYF.

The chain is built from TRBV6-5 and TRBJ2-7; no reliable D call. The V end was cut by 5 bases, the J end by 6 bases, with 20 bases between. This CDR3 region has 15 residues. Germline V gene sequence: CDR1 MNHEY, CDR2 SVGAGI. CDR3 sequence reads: CASSASPSSRPEQYF. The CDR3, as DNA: TGTGCCAGCAGTGCGTCACCATCCTCCCGGCCCGAGCAGTACTTC.

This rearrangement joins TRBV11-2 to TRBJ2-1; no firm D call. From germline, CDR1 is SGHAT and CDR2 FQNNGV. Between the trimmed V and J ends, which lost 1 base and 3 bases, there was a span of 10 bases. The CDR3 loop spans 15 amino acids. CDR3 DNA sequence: TGTGCCAGCAGCTTAGTTGACGGAAGCTACAATGAGCAGTTCTTC. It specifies CASSLVDGSYNEQFF.

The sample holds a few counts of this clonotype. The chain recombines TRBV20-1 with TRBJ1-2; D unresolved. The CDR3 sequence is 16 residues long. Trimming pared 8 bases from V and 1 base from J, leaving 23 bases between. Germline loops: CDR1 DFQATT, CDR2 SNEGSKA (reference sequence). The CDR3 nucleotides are TGCAGTTCGAGGTCGGGGAGGAGCGGGTTTAACTATGGCTACACCTTC. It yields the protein CSSRSGRSGFNYGYTF.

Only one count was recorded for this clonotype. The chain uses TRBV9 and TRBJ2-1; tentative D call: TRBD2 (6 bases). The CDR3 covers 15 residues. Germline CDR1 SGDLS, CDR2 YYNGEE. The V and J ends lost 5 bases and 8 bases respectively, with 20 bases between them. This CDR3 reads CASSPRGPRRDEQFF. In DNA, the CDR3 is TGTGCCAGCAGTCCACGGGGACCCCGGAGGGATGAGCAGTTCTTC.

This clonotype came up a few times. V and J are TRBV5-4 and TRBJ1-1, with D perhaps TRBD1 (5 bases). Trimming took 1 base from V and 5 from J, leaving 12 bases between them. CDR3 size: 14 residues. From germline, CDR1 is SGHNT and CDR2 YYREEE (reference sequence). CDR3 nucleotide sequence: TGTGCCAGCAGCTTGAGGACACCGTGGACTGAAGCTTTCTTT. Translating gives CASSLRTPWTEAFF.

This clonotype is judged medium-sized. CDR3 sequence (DNA): TGTGCCAGCAGCCAAACGAATAATTTCTGGGAGCAGTACTTC. Encoded protein: CASSQTNNFWEQYF. This sequence joins TRBV11-2 and TRBJ2-7; D remains ambiguous. Trimming left V 5 bases short and J 7 bases short, with 18 bases between. The CDR3 extends over 14 amino acids. Per the germline V gene, CDR1 is SGHAT and CDR2 is FQNNGV.

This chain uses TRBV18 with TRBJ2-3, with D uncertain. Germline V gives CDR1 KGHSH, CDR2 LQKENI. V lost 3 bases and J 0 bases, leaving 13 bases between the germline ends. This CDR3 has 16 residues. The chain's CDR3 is CASSPTTRLSTDTQYF. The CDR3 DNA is TGTGCCAGCTCACCCACAACCCGCCTCAGCACAGATACGCAGTATTTT.

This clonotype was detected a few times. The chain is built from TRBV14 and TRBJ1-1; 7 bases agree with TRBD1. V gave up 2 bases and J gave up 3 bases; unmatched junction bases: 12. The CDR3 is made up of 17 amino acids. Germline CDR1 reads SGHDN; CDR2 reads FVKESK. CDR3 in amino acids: CASSQYLGTGDDTEAFF. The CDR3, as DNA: TGTGCCAGCAGCCAATATCTCGGAACAGGGGACGACACTGAAGCTTTCTTT.

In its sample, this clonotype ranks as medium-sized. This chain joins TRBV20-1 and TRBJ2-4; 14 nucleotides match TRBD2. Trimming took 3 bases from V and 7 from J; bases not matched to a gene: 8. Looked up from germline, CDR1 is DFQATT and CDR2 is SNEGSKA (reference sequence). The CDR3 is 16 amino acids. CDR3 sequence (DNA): TGCAGTGCTAGTCCGGGACTAGCGGGAGTAGCGAACATTCAGTACTTC. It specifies CSASPGLAGVANIQYF.

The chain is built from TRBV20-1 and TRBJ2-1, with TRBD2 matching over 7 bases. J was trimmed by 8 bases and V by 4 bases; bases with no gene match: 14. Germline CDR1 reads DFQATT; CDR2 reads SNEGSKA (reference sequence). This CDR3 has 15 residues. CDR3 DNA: TGCAGTGCTATCGGACTAGAGGGAGGACTGGATGAGCAGTTCTTC. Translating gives CSAIGLEGGLDEQFF.

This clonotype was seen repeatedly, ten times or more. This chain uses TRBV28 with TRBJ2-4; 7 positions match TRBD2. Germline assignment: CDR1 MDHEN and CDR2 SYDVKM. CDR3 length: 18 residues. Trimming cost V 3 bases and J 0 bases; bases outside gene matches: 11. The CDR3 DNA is TGTGCCAGCAGTTTTGGCTCCCCCGGGGGGATAGCCAAAAACATTCAGTACTTC. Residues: CASSFGSPGGIAKNIQYF.

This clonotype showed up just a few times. CDR3 in DNA: TGTGCCAGCAGTTCCGCTTCTAGTTCTGGGAAGAGACCCCAGTACTTC. As protein: CASSSASSSGKRPQYF. The chain links TRBV12-3 or TRBV12-4 to TRBJ2-5; no definite D call. The CDR3 length is 16 residues. Trimming removed 4 bases at V and 9 bases at J, with 24 bases between.

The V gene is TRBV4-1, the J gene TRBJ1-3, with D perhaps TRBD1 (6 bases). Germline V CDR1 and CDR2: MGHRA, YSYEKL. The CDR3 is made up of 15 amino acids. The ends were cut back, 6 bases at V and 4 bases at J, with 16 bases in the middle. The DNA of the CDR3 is TGCGCCAGCAGACCTGGGGGCTCTGGAGGAAACACCATATATTTT. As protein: CASRPGGSGGNTIYF.

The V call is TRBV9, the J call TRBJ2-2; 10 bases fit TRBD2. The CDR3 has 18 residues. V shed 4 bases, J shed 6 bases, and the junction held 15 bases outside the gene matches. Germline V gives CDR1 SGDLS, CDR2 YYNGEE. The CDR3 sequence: CASSRRLGLAGVPGELFF. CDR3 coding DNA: TGTGCCAGCAGCCGACGACTTGGGCTAGCGGGAGTTCCCGGGGAGCTGTTTTTT.

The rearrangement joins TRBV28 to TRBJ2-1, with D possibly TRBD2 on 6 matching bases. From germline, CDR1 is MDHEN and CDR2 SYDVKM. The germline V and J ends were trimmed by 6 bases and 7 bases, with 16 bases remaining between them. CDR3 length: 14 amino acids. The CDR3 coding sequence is TGTGCCAGCAGCACCTCGGGGGTGTGGAATGAGCAGTTCTTC. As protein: CASSTSGVWNEQFF.

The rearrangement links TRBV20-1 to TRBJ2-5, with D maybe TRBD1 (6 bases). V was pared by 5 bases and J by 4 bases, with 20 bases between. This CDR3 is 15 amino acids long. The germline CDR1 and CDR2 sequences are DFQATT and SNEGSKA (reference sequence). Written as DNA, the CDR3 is TGCAGTGCTGAAAGAGGGGGTGCCTGGGGAGAGACCCAGTACTTC. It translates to CSAERGGAWGETQYF.

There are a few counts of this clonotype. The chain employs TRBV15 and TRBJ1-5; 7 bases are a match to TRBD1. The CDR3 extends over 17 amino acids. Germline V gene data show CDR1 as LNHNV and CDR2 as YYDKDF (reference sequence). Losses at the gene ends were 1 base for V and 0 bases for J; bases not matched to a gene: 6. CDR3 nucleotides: TGTGCCACCAGCAGAGGGGACAGAACTTTTAGCAATCAGCCCCAGCATTTT. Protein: CATSRGDRTFSNQPQHF.

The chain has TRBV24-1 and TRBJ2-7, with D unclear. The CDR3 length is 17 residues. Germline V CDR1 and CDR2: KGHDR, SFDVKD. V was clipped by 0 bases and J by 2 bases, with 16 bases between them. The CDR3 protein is CATSDLAMESEAYEQYF. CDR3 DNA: TGTGCCACCAGTGATTTGGCAATGGAGAGCGAGGCCTACGAGCAGTACTTC.

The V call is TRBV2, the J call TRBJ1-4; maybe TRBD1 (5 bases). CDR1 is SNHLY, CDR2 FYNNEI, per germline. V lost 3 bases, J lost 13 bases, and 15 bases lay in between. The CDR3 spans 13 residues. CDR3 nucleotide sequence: TGTGCCAGCAGTGATTTCAGGGCCAGAGGACTGTTTTTT. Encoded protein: CASSDFRARGLFF.